One and the same sample provided the 14 T cell receptor beta chains below, sequenced in a study of CD4 T cells in relation to SARS-CoV-2 and coronaviruses. No antigen has been assigned to these receptors. Produced via immunoSEQ multiplex PCR; TCRdb's table is partial and in-frame only. The sample lists about 36,000 clones, roughly 80% occurring once. The material sequenced was naive CD4+ T cells from PBMCs, cultured in vitro. Subset in this sample: naive CD4+ T cells isolated by negative enrichment. Receptor source: an adult with COVID-19.

CDR3 sequence: CASSPPGSSRFWGYTF. The CDR3 DNA follows: TGTGCCAGTAGCCCCCCGGGTTCCTCGAGATTCTGGGGCTACACCTTC. The gene calls are TRBV19 and TRBJ1-2; D remains ambiguous. The length of the CDR3 is 16 residues. The germline V and J ends were trimmed by 6 bases and 8 bases, with 25 bases remaining between them. The germline CDR1 and CDR2 sequences are LNHDA and SQIVND (reference sequence).

The chain is built from TRBV29-1 and TRBJ2-1, with 7 nucleotides matching TRBD1. This CDR3 has 15 residues. After removal of 1 base from V and 2 bases from J, the junction contained 5 bases not matched to a gene. Germline V CDR1 and CDR2: SQVTM, ANQGSEA. CDR3 residues: CSVEVGQTTYNEQFF. The CDR3 DNA sequence: TGCAGCGTTGAAGTGGGACAGACTACCTACAATGAGCAGTTCTTC.

The chain carries TRBV7-2 and TRBJ1-1; no firm D call. V lost 6 bases and J 1 base, leaving 12 bases between the germline ends. The CDR3 runs to 14 residues. The germline CDR1 and CDR2 sequences are SGHTA and FQGNSA. The CDR3 DNA reads TGTGCCAGCAGACTTACACGGGGGAACACTGAAGCTTTCTTT. Translated, it gives CASRLTRGNTEAFF.

This clone was seen only once. This chain uses TRBV4-2 with TRBJ2-5, with 7 bases fitting TRBD2. The V gene end was trimmed by 3 bases and the J gene end by 2 bases; junction bases not matched to a gene: 9. This CDR3 region has 16 residues. Germline CDR1 and CDR2: LGHNA and YNFKEQ. The CDR3 sequence is CASSQGPVRGQETQYF. The CDR3 DNA reads as TGTGCCAGCAGCCAGGGACCGGTGCGGGGGCAAGAGACCCAGTACTTC.

This clone showed up just once. CDR3: CASSPYSGTGYLRAPYGYTF. DNA for the CDR3: TGTGCCAGCAGTCCGTACTCCGGGACAGGGTATCTTAGGGCGCCTTATGGCTACACCTTC. The chain combines TRBV28 with TRBJ1-2, with TRBD1 matching over 9 bases. J gave up 5 bases and V 5 bases, and 24 bases lay outside the gene matches. The CDR3 length is 20 residues. Looked up from germline, CDR1 is MDHEN and CDR2 is SYDVKM.

This chain joins TRBV19 and TRBJ2-1; 12 positions agree with TRBD2. After removal of 4 bases from V and 6 bases from J, the junction contained 4 bases not matched to a gene. Germline CDR1 and CDR2: LNHDA and SQIVND (reference sequence). The CDR3 is made up of 15 amino acids. CDR3 protein: CASSTGTSGFNEQFF. For the CDR3, the DNA is TGTGCCAGTAGTACCGGGACTAGCGGGTTCAATGAGCAGTTCTTC.

This chain links TRBV5-6 with TRBJ2-5; no clear D. Germline V gene lookup returns CDR1 SGHDT and CDR2 YYEEEE. There are 13 residues in the CDR3. V was cut by 3 bases and J by 7 bases, with 13 bases left in between. CDR3 amino acids: CASSSRRAGTQYF. CDR3 sequence (DNA): TGTGCCAGCAGCTCCAGACGGGCTGGGACCCAGTACTTC.

This clone was recorded once. The J gene is TRBJ2-3, the V gene TRBV4-3; 7 bases are shared with TRBD2. After removal of 0 bases from V and 1 base from J, the junction contained 10 bases not matched to a gene. The CDR3 sequence is 18 residues long. Germline V lookup: CDR1 LGHNA, CDR2 YSLEER. The CDR3 DNA sequence: TGCGCCAGCAGCCAAGATGGAGGGAGGGGCCTGGGCACAGATACGCAGTATTTT. It is translated as CASSQDGGRGLGTDTQYF.

The CDR3 loop is CASSSLAGSDEQFF. For the CDR3, the DNA is TGTGCCAGCAGCAGTCTAGCGGGAAGCGATGAGCAGTTCTTC. The V and J genes are TRBV7-9 and TRBJ2-1, with 9 nucleotides matching TRBD2. Trimming removed 5 bases from V and 8 bases from J; junction bases left unmatched: 7. Germline lookup yields CDR1 SEHNR and CDR2 FQNEAQ (reference sequence). This CDR3 contains 14 residues. Looking up the rest from reference TRBV7-9 and TRBJ2-1 gives the full variable domain: DTGVSQNPRHKITKRGQNVTFRCDPISEHNRLYWYRQTLGQGPEFLTYFQNEAQLEKSRLLSDRFSAERPKGSFSTLEIQRTEQGDSAMYLCASSSLAGSDEQFFGPGTRLTVL.

CDR3 sequence: CATSDPLAGTYNEQFF. CDR3 coding DNA: TGTGCCACCAGTGATCCTCTAGCGGGGACGTACAATGAGCAGTTCTTC. The chain combines TRBV24-1 with TRBJ2-1; 9 bases are a match to TRBD2. Looked up from germline, CDR1 is KGHDR and CDR2 is SFDVKD. This CDR3 contains 16 residues. V shed 3 bases and J 4 bases; nucleotides not matched to a gene: 6.

The chain is built from TRBV14 and TRBJ2-1, with TRBD1 identical over 9 bases. V shed 1 base, J shed 0 bases, and the junction held 7 bases outside the gene matches. Germline V gene data show CDR1 as SGHDN and CDR2 as FVKESK. There are 18 residues in the CDR3. CDR3: CASSQVPGQGSSYNEQFF. The CDR3 DNA follows: TGTGCCAGCAGCCAAGTACCGGGACAGGGAAGCTCCTACAATGAGCAGTTCTTC.

This chain uses TRBV11-3 with TRBJ2-2; 7 bases fit TRBD2. This CDR3 contains 19 residues. Trimming at V came to 0 bases and at J to 0 bases, leaving 10 bases not matched to a gene. The germline gives CDR1 SGHNT, CDR2 YENEEA. This CDR3 is CASSLEGFNTSANTGELFF. The DNA for the CDR3 is TGTGCCAGCAGCTTAGAAGGATTTAACACTAGCGCGAACACCGGGGAGCTGTTTTTT.

This clone was recorded only once. The chain joins TRBV7-8 to TRBJ2-6, with D unclear. V was clipped by 7 bases and J by 1 base, with 8 bases between them. Germline lookup yields CDR1 SGHVS and CDR2 FQNEAQ. CDR3 length equals 14 residues. CDR3 amino acids: CASKALSGANVLTF. As DNA, the CDR3 is TGTGCCAGCAAAGCCTTGTCTGGGGCCAACGTCCTGACTTTC.

The chain joins TRBV2 to TRBJ2-5, with D perhaps TRBD2 (5 bases). CDR1 and CDR2 from the germline V gene are SNHLY and FYNNEI. V was trimmed by 4 bases and J by 4 bases, leaving 10 bases between them. This CDR3 is built from 13 residues. The CDR3 bases are TGTGCCAGCAGTGCTCGGGGTGTAGAGACCCAGTACTTC. This sequence encodes CASSARGVETQYF.